The rows below give T cell receptor beta chains drawn from one sample of a study of blood T cell repertoires in COVID-19. Assay used: immunoSEQ multiplex PCR; TCRdb lists only in-frame clones, some missing. The sample records more than 35,000 clones, about four fifths being singletons. The specimen was peripheral blood. The source is a woman aged 80 or over with acute or convalescent COVID-19. Both conserved end residues are part of each CDR3. D genes are given only for firm matches. Clone size, where shown, is once, few, many, or a class for clones that have expanded.

v_call,clone_size,j_call,d_call,cdr3_aa,cdr3_nt
TRBV5-4,NA,TRBJ2-3,NA,CASSLAWLASDSVADTQYF,TGTGCCAGCAGCTTGGCCTGGTTGGCTAGCGATTCCGTAGCGGATACGCAGTATTTT
TRBV5-6,NA,TRBJ1-5,NA,CASSLYGAGNQPQHF,TGTGCCAGCAGCTTGTATGGGGCAGGCAATCAGCCCCAGCATTTT
TRBV19,NA,TRBJ2-7,NA,CASRSMGGAGEQYF,TGTGCCAGTAGATCCATGGGGGGGGCCGGTGAGCAGTACTTC
TRBV2,NA,TRBJ1-3,NA,CASSESFSGNTIYF,TGTGCCAGCAGTGAGTCTTTCTCTGGAAACACCATATATTTT
TRBV24-1,NA,TRBJ2-5,NA,CATSDLRFGDQETQYF,TGTGCCACCAGTGATTTAAGATTCGGTGATCAAGAGACCCAGTACTTC
TRBV21-1,NA,TRBJ1-1,NA,CASSKGDYDAEAFF,TGTGCCAGCAGCAAGGGGGACTACGACGCTGAAGCTTTCTTT
TRBV6-5,NA,TRBJ2-7,TRBD1,CASIGDRGSYEQYF,TGTGCCAGCATCGGGGACAGGGGATCCTACGAGCAGTACTTC
TRBV7-2,NA,TRBJ1-2,TRBD1,CASSSGQGLEGYTF,TGTGCCAGCAGCTCCGGACAGGGCCTCGAAGGCTACACCTTC
TRBV6-1,NA,TRBJ1-6,TRBD1,CASSEVGQGGSPLHF,TGTGCCAGCAGTGAAGTAGGACAGGGAGGTTCACCCCTCCACTTT
TRBV28,NA,TRBJ2-7,TRBD1,CASSFAGQGEEQYF,TGTGCCAGCAGTTTTGCTGGACAGGGAGAAGAGCAGTACTTC
TRBV18,NA,TRBJ2-3,NA,CASSLLTSRLPTDTQYF,TGTGCCAGCTCATTACTGACTAGTCGACTCCCCACAGATACGCAGTATTTT
TRBV19,NA,TRBJ1-5,TRBD1,CASHRGGQPQHF,TGTGCCAGTCACAGGGGAGGACAGCCCCAGCATTTT
TRBV11-3,NA,TRBJ2-6,TRBD1,CASSLARQGPSGANVLTF,TGTGCCAGCAGCTTAGCCCGACAGGGGCCCTCTGGGGCCAACGTCCTGACTTTC
TRBV5-6,NA,TRBJ1-2,TRBD1,CASSLGDRAYGYTF,TGTGCCAGCAGCTTGGGGGACAGGGCCTATGGCTACACCTTC
TRBV6-6,NA,TRBJ2-7,NA,CASSYLRGGGTYEQYF,TGTGCCAGCAGTTACCTCCGAGGGGGAGGGACCTACGAGCAGTACTTC
TRBV4-1,NA,TRBJ2-7,TRBD1,CASSPGQGGSEQYF,TGCGCCAGCAGCCCCGGACAGGGGGGTTCCGAGCAGTACTTC
TRBV4-1,NA,TRBJ1-6,TRBD1,CASSQVNRGNNSPLHF,TGCGCCAGCAGCCAAGTTAACAGGGGAAACAATTCACCCCTCCACTTT
TRBV20-1,few,TRBJ1-3,NA,CSASAGGAGNTIYF,TGCAGTGCTAGTGCGGGGGGCGCAGGAAACACCATATATTTT
TRBV7-3,NA,TRBJ1-3,NA,CASSLIRGATIYF,TGTGCCAGCAGCTTAATTCGAGGTGCCACCATATATTTT
TRBV12-3/TRBV12-4,few,TRBJ1-5,NA,CASTFNSDQPQHF,TGTGCCAGCACCTTCAACTCGGATCAGCCCCAGCATTTT
TRBV2,NA,TRBJ1-1,TRBD1,CASSDRGQGAFF,TGTGCCAGCTCCGACAGGGGGCAGGGAGCTTTCTTT
TRBV30,NA,TRBJ1-4,TRBD1,CAWTGTANEKLFF,TGTGCCTGGACCGGGACAGCTAATGAAAAACTGTTTTTT
TRBV4-1,NA,TRBJ1-2,TRBD1,CASSARTGEGYTF,TGCGCCAGCAGCGCCCGGACAGGGGAGGGCTACACCTTC
TRBV5-1,once,TRBJ2-2,TRBD2,CASSGLAADTGELFF,TGCGCCAGCAGCGGACTAGCAGCGGACACCGGGGAGCTGTTTTTT
TRBV5-4,NA,TRBJ2-7,TRBD1,CASSFRSSDRGRYEQYF,TGTGCCAGCAGCTTTCGATCCTCGGACAGGGGGCGGTACGAGCAGTACTTC
TRBV18,NA,TRBJ1-4,TRBD1,CASSPPQGAGEKLFF,TGTGCCAGCTCACCACCCCAGGGGGCGGGTGAAAAACTGTTTTTT
TRBV5-6,NA,TRBJ2-2,TRBD1,CASSPQTGDGTGELFF,TGTGCCAGCAGCCCCCAGACAGGGGACGGGACCGGGGAGCTGTTTTTT
TRBV12-3/TRBV12-4,few,TRBJ1-2,NA,CASSSAGFNGYTF,TGTGCCAGCAGTTCCGCAGGGTTCAATGGCTACACCTTC
TRBV19,NA,TRBJ1-2,NA,CASSIDREDYGYTF,TGTGCCAGTAGTATAGACCGGGAGGACTATGGCTACACCTTC
TRBV19,NA,TRBJ2-7,TRBD1,CASGSLRDSSYEQYF,TGTGCCAGTGGTTCCTTACGGGACAGCTCCTACGAGCAGTACTTC
TRBV28,NA,TRBJ1-6,NA,CASSSRTANSPLHF,TGTGCCAGCAGTTCCCGGACAGCTAATTCACCCCTCCACTTT
TRBV6-5,once,TRBJ1-2,TRBD1,CASSYAGGGGYTF,TGTGCCAGCAGTTACGCAGGGGGCGGCGGCTACACCTTC
TRBV3-1/TRBV3-2,NA,TRBJ1-6,TRBD1,CASSDGDRANSPLHF,TGTGCCAGCAGCGACGGGGACAGGGCTAATTCACCCCTCCACTTT
TRBV9,NA,TRBJ1-3,NA,CASSATPGRVGGNTIYF,TGTGCCAGCAGCGCAACCCCCGGGAGGGTGGGTGGAAACACCATATATTTT
TRBV19,few,TRBJ1-1,TRBD1,CASSIVAGGTEAFF,TGTGCCAGTAGTATAGTTGCAGGGGGCACTGAAGCTTTCTTT
TRBV7-2,few,TRBJ2-3,TRBD2,CASSPTLGIAGGSDTQYF,TGTGCCAGCAGCCCGACCCTTGGGATAGCGGGGGGATCAGATACGCAGTATTTT
TRBV5-1,few,TRBJ1-3,NA,CASSPEEVGARNTIYF,TGCGCCAGCAGCCCCGAGGAGGTTGGTGCGAGAAACACCATATATTTT
TRBV5-1,NA,TRBJ1-2,NA,CASSLHYPDSANYGYTF,TGCGCCAGCAGCTTACACTACCCTGACAGTGCTAACTATGGCTACACCTTC
TRBV19,NA,TRBJ1-2,TRBD1,CASSTSRQGEGGYTF,TGTGCCAGTAGTACCTCCCGACAGGGGGAGGGTGGCTACACCTTC
TRBV7-2,NA,TRBJ1-3,NA,CASSSVAGSGNTIYF,TGTGCCAGCAGCTCGGTAGCGGGGTCTGGAAACACCATATATTTT
TRBV30,once,TRBJ1-1,NA,CAWTVRGNTEAFF,TGTGCCTGGACCGTCAGAGGCAACACTGAAGCTTTCTTT
TRBV7-2,NA,TRBJ2-3,NA,CASSRDLTDTQYF,TGTGCCAGCAGCCGGGATCTTACAGATACGCAGTATTTT
TRBV11-2,NA,TRBJ1-2,NA,CASSLGQAQNYGYTF,TGTGCCAGCAGCTTAGGACAGGCCCAGAACTATGGCTACACCTTC
TRBV9,NA,TRBJ2-2,NA,CASSASSPGELFF,TGTGCCAGCAGCGCCTCGTCCCCCGGGGAGCTGTTTTTT
TRBV19,NA,TRBJ2-1,TRBD1,CASSTAGQGFNEQFF,TGTGCCAGTAGTACGGCAGGACAGGGGTTCAATGAGCAGTTCTTC
TRBV3-1/TRBV3-2,NA,TRBJ1-5,NA,CASSQDAGAAQPQHF,TGTGCCAGCAGCCAAGATGCGGGGGCAGCTCAGCCCCAGCATTTT
TRBV19,NA,TRBJ1-4,NA,CASSLEGTNEKLFF,TGTGCCAGTAGTCTGGAGGGAACTAATGAAAAACTGTTTTTT
TRBV5-4,NA,TRBJ1-2,NA,CASSLAGGYYGYTF,TGTGCCAGCAGCTTGGCGGGGGGCTACTATGGCTACACCTTC
TRBV19,NA,TRBJ1-4,TRBD1,CASRKQGEAEKLFF,TGTGCCAGTAGAAAACAGGGGGAGGCTGAAAAACTGTTTTTT
TRBV18,NA,TRBJ1-5,NA,CASSPGPGAQPQHF,TGTGCCAGCTCACCGGGCCCAGGGGCGCAGCCCCAGCATTTT
TRBV6-5,NA,TRBJ1-3,TRBD1,CASDDRGDSGNTIYF,TGTGCCAGCGATGACAGGGGGGACTCTGGAAACACCATATATTTT
TRBV30,NA,TRBJ1-5,TRBD1,CAWRGQGRNQPQHF,TGTGCCTGGCGGGGACAGGGACGAAATCAGCCCCAGCATTTT
TRBV4-1,NA,TRBJ1-5,NA,CASSQGAGNQPQHF,TGCGCCAGCAGCCAAGGGGCAGGGAATCAGCCCCAGCATTTT
TRBV9,NA,TRBJ1-2,NA,CASSVEGDSWYGYTF,TGTGCCAGCAGCGTAGAAGGCGACAGCTGGTATGGCTACACCTTC
TRBV2,NA,TRBJ2-1,NA,CASSPFRDHEQFF,TGTGCCAGCAGCCCATTCAGGGATCATGAGCAGTTCTTC
TRBV6-5,once,TRBJ2-5,NA,CAGEGGARETQYF,TGTGCCGGCGAAGGGGGGGCCCGAGAGACCCAGTACTTC
TRBV6-5,NA,TRBJ1-2,TRBD1,CASSYVDRGLGYGYTF,TGTGCCAGCAGTTACGTTGACAGGGGGCTCGGCTATGGCTACACCTTC
TRBV7-6,many,TRBJ2-7,NA,CASSSSQGAEQYF,TGTGCCAGCAGCTCATCCCAGGGTGCCGAGCAGTACTTC
TRBV18,NA,TRBJ1-2,NA,CASSPVERGQYGYTF,TGTGCCAGCTCACCAGTCGAGCGAGGGCAATATGGCTACACCTTC